This TCR beta chain came from a study of CD8+ T cells in alopecia areata. Study-wide background: Treated patients were given 5 to 10 mg oral tofacitinib twice daily. General study findings and limits: Possibly because of HLA-related factors, TCR sharing was less clear across patients than in mice.

This clone was observed a few times. What it binds is unknown. RNA, once extracted, was reverse transcribed into cDNA for use as the sequencing template. Measured with immunoSEQ multiplex PCR; TCRdb has only the in-frame clones, and not every one. The data hold about 250,000 clones, with 60% observed a single time. Treatment defined: oral pan-JAK inhibitor, 5-10 mg twice daily. The CDR3 loop spans 11 amino acids. The V gene lost 5 bases and the J gene lost 7 bases, with 6 bases spanning the gap. Germline lookup yields CDR1 MNHNY and CDR2 SVGAGI (reference sequence). The sequences come from CD4+ T cells sorted from blood, collected around week 53, from a patient treated with tofacitinib. The clonotype comes from a human donor with alopecia areata. The chain carries TRBV6-6 and TRBJ2-1; D ambiguous. CDR3 amino acids: CASSPRNEQFF. In DNA form, the CDR3 reads TGTGCCAGCAGTCCTCGGAATGAGCAGTTCTTC.